This T cell receptor (beta chain) stems from a study of cytomegalovirus exposure and HLA in healthy donors. Broader study findings: Several of the most significant clusters appeared linked to common viral pathogens, based on a later analysis.

The PCR contained 60 Vbeta and 13 Jbeta primers. The assay was immunoSEQ multiplex PCR, and TCRdb's table has in-frame clones only and misses some. The table shows 150,000 to 200,000 clones, with around 87% occurring only once. With regard to this clone: What it binds is not known.

The origin of this receptor is a young woman in good health and CMV-seronegative. The source material was PBMCs.

Here the CDR3 reads CASGRAGAYNEQFF. CDR3 nucleotides: TGTGCCAGCGGTCGAGCGGGGGCCTACAATGAGCAGTTCTTC. The gene calls are TRBV6-1 and TRBJ2-1; 8 bases match TRBD2. CDR3 size: 14 residues. The junction had 5 bases not matched to a gene; V was cut back by 8 bases and J by 2 bases. Germline CDR1 MNHNS, CDR2 SASEGT.